This passage covers 27 T cell receptor beta chains from one sample sequenced in a study of T cell changes during pregnancy in multiple sclerosis. Sequencing was performed with immunoSEQ multiplex PCR; in TCRdb, only in-frame clones are kept and a portion is missing. The sample contains under 90,000 clones, around 94% of which appear only once. Sequenced material: peripheral blood, taken in the second trimester of pregnancy. The source is a female donor in good health, enrolled as a control in a pregnancy study.

The chain combines TRBV7-8 with TRBJ2-1, with 9 bases aligning to TRBD2. Per the germline V gene, CDR1 is SGHVS and CDR2 is FQNEAQ. The CDR3 contains 17 residues. Trimming cost V 5 bases and J 5 bases; bases outside gene matches: 13. The CDR3 nucleotides are TGTGCCAGCAGCCCGTTCCCCCCTAGCGGGGCCAACAATGAGCAGTTCTTC. Residues: CASSPFPPSGANNEQFF.

The genes are TRBV27 and TRBJ1-5, with D unclear. The CDR3 is 12 residues long. Germline CDR1 and CDR2: MNHEY and SMNVEV (reference sequence). V shed 6 bases and J shed 4 bases, with 7 bases lying between them. The CDR3 reads CASSPVNQPQHF. The CDR3 bases are TGTGCCAGCAGCCCAGTGAATCAGCCCCAGCATTTT.

In this sample, this clone turned up a few times. The chain employs TRBV27 and TRBJ2-7; perhaps TRBD1 as D (6 bases). Trimming cost V 3 bases and J 5 bases, with 11 bases left between them. The CDR3 is 13 residues long. Germline lookup yields CDR1 MNHEY and CDR2 SMNVEV (reference sequence). The CDR3 region is CASSFQGSHEQYF. The CDR3 nucleotides read TGTGCCAGCAGTTTCCAGGGGTCCCACGAGCAGTACTTC.

This clone was seen a single time. The chain is built from TRBV28 and TRBJ1-5; 8 bases match TRBD1. Germline V CDR1 and CDR2: MDHEN, SYDVKM. The CDR3 length is 15 residues. Losses at the gene ends were 4 bases for V and 11 bases for J; bases not matched to a gene: 13. The CDR3 region has the DNA TGTGCCAGCAGTTCCCCGACAGGGGCCAGGAGGGCCCAGCATTTT. Translating it yields CASSSPTGARRAQHF.

This chain joins TRBV2 and TRBJ2-7, with D possibly TRBD2 on 5 matching bases. This CDR3 comprises 13 residues. With 3 bases removed from V and 5 bases from J, the gap between germline ends came to 11 bases. Germline V gene sequence: CDR1 SNHLY, CDR2 FYNNEI. CDR3 DNA: TGTGCCAGCAGTGAGGTCGGGGTCCACGAGCAGTACTTC. Protein: CASSEVGVHEQYF.

The genes are TRBV28 and TRBJ2-3; 10 bases match TRBD2. V dropped 2 bases and J dropped 2; count of bases not matched to a gene: 10. Germline loops: CDR1 MDHEN, CDR2 SYDVKM. The CDR3 runs to 18 residues. Here the CDR3 reads CASSLQAGGGLLTDTQYF. In DNA, the CDR3 is TGTGCCAGCAGTTTACAAGCGGGGGGGGGTTTACTCACAGATACGCAGTATTTT.

The chain couples TRBV2 to TRBJ2-7; 8 nucleotides agree with TRBD1. Trimming took 3 bases from V and 4 from J; bases not matched to a gene: 11. Germline loops: CDR1 SNHLY, CDR2 FYNNEI. The CDR3 runs to 16 residues. The CDR3, as DNA: TGTGCCAGCAGTGATCGCTTCGGGACAGGAGAGTACGAGCAGTACTTC. Translated, it gives CASSDRFGTGEYEQYF.

The chain links TRBV11-3 to TRBJ2-5; 7 nucleotides agree with TRBD1. Germline V gene sequence: CDR1 SGHNT, CDR2 YENEEA. Trimming took 5 bases from V and 1 from J; bases not matched to a gene: 7. The CDR3 consists of 15 residues. Here the CDR3 reads CASSHSGDSQETQYF. CDR3 bases: TGTGCCAGCAGCCATTCTGGGGACAGCCAAGAGACCCAGTACTTC.

The chain uses TRBV14 and TRBJ2-3; D is unresolved. The CDR3 spans 14 residues. Germline CDR1 and CDR2: SGHDN and FVKESK. The V gene lost 4 bases and the J gene lost 8 bases, with 16 bases spanning the gap. The CDR3 spells CASSPFPGRGTQYF. The CDR3 DNA sequence: TGTGCCAGCAGCCCCTTTCCCGGTCGCGGTACGCAGTATTTT.

The CDR3 region has the DNA TGTGCCAGCAGCAGACCTACAGGGAATGGAAACACCATATATTTT. Translated: CASSRPTGNGNTIYF. The chain is built from TRBV28 and TRBJ1-3; weak D call: TRBD1 (6 bases). The CDR3 has 15 amino acids. V lost 6 bases and J lost 3, with 15 bases in between. Germline values: CDR1 MDHEN, CDR2 SYDVKM. Together with reference TRBV28 and TRBJ1-3, the CDR3 gives the full variable domain: DVKVTQSSRYLVKRTGEKVFLECVQDMDHENMFWYRQDPGLGLRLIYFSYDVKMKEKGDIPEGYSVSREKKERFSLILESASTNQTSMYLCASSRPTGNGNTIYFGEGSWLTVV.

V and J are TRBV7-2 and TRBJ2-1; a possible D gene is TRBD1 (6 bases). This CDR3 has 16 residues. Germline CDR1 is SGHTA and CDR2 is FQGNSA. Trimming removed 5 bases at V and 1 base at J, with 15 bases between. CDR3 region: CASSARTASSYNEQFF. CDR3 bases: TGTGCCAGCAGCGCCCGGACAGCCTCATCCTACAATGAGCAGTTCTTC.

The chain couples TRBV28 to TRBJ2-7; the D gene is possibly TRBD2 (6 bases). The V end lost 6 bases, the J end lost 4 bases, and 25 bases lay between the germline ends. Germline CDR1 MDHEN, CDR2 SYDVKM. The CDR3 contains 17 residues. CDR3 loop: CASSRNFSAGGDYEQYF. The CDR3 DNA is TGTGCCAGCAGCCGCAATTTTTCAGCGGGTGGGGATTACGAGCAGTACTTC. Full variable domain (missing parts from reference TRBV28 and TRBJ2-7): DVKVTQSSRYLVKRTGEKVFLECVQDMDHENMFWYRQDPGLGLRLIYFSYDVKMKEKGDIPEGYSVSREKKERFSLILESASTNQTSMYLCASSRNFSAGGDYEQYFGPGTRLTVT.

The V call is TRBV30, the J call TRBJ2-2, with D uncertain. Trimming cost V 3 bases and J 6 bases, with 8 bases left between them. CDR1 and CDR2 from the germline V gene are GTSNPN and SVGIG (reference sequence). CDR3 length equals 12 residues. In nucleotides, the CDR3 is TGTGCCTGGAGCCGAGTCCCCGGGGAGCTGTTTTTT. This codes for CAWSRVPGELFF.

The CDR3 nucleotides read TGTGCCAGCAGCTTGGAGCCAGGGAACACTGAAGCTTTCTTT. This codes for CASSLEPGNTEAFF. The chain combines TRBV5-4 with TRBJ1-1, with D uncertain. Germline lookup yields CDR1 SGHNT and CDR2 YYREEE (reference sequence). The CDR3 length is 14 residues. V dropped 0 bases and J dropped 1 base, with 7 bases sitting between them.

This rearrangement joins TRBV28 to TRBJ2-1, with 8 nucleotides matching TRBD1. The CDR3 has 15 residues. Germline loops: CDR1 MDHEN, CDR2 SYDVKM. The J segment lost 7 bases and the V segment lost 4 bases, leaving 9 bases of the junction unmatched. The CDR3 DNA follows: TGTGCCAGCAGTTCCGGGCAGGGGGCGCCGAATGAGCAGTTCTTC. Its translation: CASSSGQGAPNEQFF.

To note about this clone: Other DNA sequences in the sample encode the same CDR3. This rearrangement joins TRBV5-1 to TRBJ1-4; no clear D. V was trimmed by 0 bases and J by 3 bases, leaving 6 bases between them. The CDR3 has 14 residues. The germline V gene has CDR1 SGHRS and CDR2 YFSETQ. The DNA of the CDR3 is TGCGCCAGCAGCTTGGGGCAGGCTAATGAAAAACTGTTTTTT. Translated, it gives CASSLGQANEKLFF.

The chain joins TRBV19 to TRBJ2-1; D call uncertain. CDR3 size: 12 residues. CDR1 and CDR2 from the germline V gene are LNHDA and SQIVND (reference sequence). V lost 5 bases to trimming and J lost 8 bases, with 10 bases between them. This chain's CDR3 is CASSAASYEQFF. CDR3 nucleotides: TGTGCCAGTAGTGCGGCTTCCTATGAGCAGTTCTTC.

This chain uses TRBV28 with TRBJ1-2, with 7 positions matching TRBD1. The V gene's germline CDR1 is MDHEN and CDR2 SYDVKM. Trimming removed 6 bases from V and 0 bases from J; junction bases left unmatched: 10. This CDR3 has 16 amino acids. The CDR3 sequence: CASRRQGRGANYGYTF. The CDR3 DNA follows: TGTGCCAGCAGAAGACAGGGTAGAGGGGCTAACTATGGCTACACCTTC.

This chain joins TRBV5-1 and TRBJ2-7; possible D gene TRBD2, 6 bases. The CDR3 totals 15 residues. CDR1 is SGHRS, CDR2 YFSETQ, per germline. V gave up 0 bases and J gave up 0 bases, with 10 bases separating them. The CDR3 region is CASSLAPGLSYEQYF. DNA for the CDR3: TGCGCCAGCAGCTTGGCGCCGGGACTCTCCTACGAGCAGTACTTC.

The rearrangement links TRBV5-6 to TRBJ1-1, with D tentatively TRBD1 (6 bases). V was pared by 0 bases and J by 4 bases, with 13 bases between. The CDR3 totals 15 residues. Per germline, CDR1 SGHDT and CDR2 YYEEEE. The CDR3 here is CASSLGGRMGTEAFF. Written as DNA, the CDR3 is TGTGCCAGCAGCTTGGGGGGGCGAATGGGCACTGAAGCTTTCTTT.

V gene TRBV9 combines with J gene TRBJ2-1; unclear D gene. Germline V gives CDR1 SGDLS, CDR2 YYNGEE. The CDR3 has 13 residues. V lost 0 bases to trimming and J lost 7 bases, with 8 bases between them. CDR3 loop: CASSVEARNEQFF. In nucleotides, the CDR3 is TGTGCCAGCAGCGTAGAAGCGAGGAATGAGCAGTTCTTC. Complete variable domain (other parts from reference TRBV9 and TRBJ2-1): DSGVTQTPKHLITATGQRVTLRCSPRSGDLSVYWYQQSLDQGLQFLIQYYNGEERAKGNILERFSAQQFPDLHSELNLSSLELGDSALYFCASSVEARNEQFFGPGTRLTVL.

The gene calls are TRBV5-6 and TRBJ2-7, with D maybe TRBD2 (6 bases). The CDR3 loop spans 15 amino acids. V was cut by 3 bases and J by 2 bases, with 15 bases left in between. Per germline, CDR1 SGHDT and CDR2 YYEEEE. The CDR3 sequence is CASSSWRDVPYEQYF. DNA of the CDR3: TGTGCCAGCAGCTCGTGGAGGGATGTACCCTACGAGCAGTACTTC.

V usage is TRBV5-1 and J usage is TRBJ2-5; the match to TRBD1 covers 9 bases. The J call may be wrong; the DNA end is better matched by TRBJ2-7. Germline V gives CDR1 SGHRS, CDR2 YFSETQ. The CDR3 consists of 16 residues. CDR3 loop: CASSSIPGTGFVEQYF. The CDR3 DNA follows: TGCGCCAGCAGCTCGATTCCCGGGACAGGGTTCGTCGAGCAGTACTTC.

CDR3 residues: CASSSPERGEETQYF. DNA for the CDR3: TGTGCCAGCAGCTCCCCAGAGCGGGGGGAAGAGACCCAGTACTTC. The V and J genes are TRBV7-9 and TRBJ2-5; TRBD2 matches at 9 bases. V lost 4 bases and J lost 3; bases outside the gene matches: 6. Germline CDR1 and CDR2: SEHNR and FQNEAQ (reference sequence). The CDR3 totals 15 residues.

The V and J genes are TRBV5-1 and TRBJ1-1; 7 bases line up with TRBD1. From germline, CDR1 is SGHRS and CDR2 YFSETQ. There are 15 residues in the CDR3. Trimming removed 0 bases from V and 5 bases from J; junction bases left unmatched: 7. CDR3 nucleotides: TGCGCCAGCAGCTTGGTAGAGGGGGCGGGAACTGAAGCTTTCTTT. Amino acids: CASSLVEGAGTEAFF.

This chain uses TRBV28 with TRBJ1-1, with a tentative D call TRBD1 (6 bases). Per germline, CDR1 MDHEN and CDR2 SYDVKM. The CDR3 length is 14 residues. Trimming shortened V by 2 bases and J by 3 bases, and 10 bases separated the two germline ends. This CDR3 reads CASSLARGYTEAFF. As DNA, the CDR3 is TGTGCCAGCAGTTTAGCCAGGGGTTACACTGAAGCTTTCTTT.

V usage is TRBV6-1 and J usage is TRBJ1-1, with D possibly TRBD1 on 6 matching bases. Germline V lookup: CDR1 MNHNS, CDR2 SASEGT. The CDR3 consists of 14 residues. V dropped 10 bases and J dropped 3 bases, with 18 bases sitting between them. The CDR3 DNA reads as TGTGCCACCGAGGGGGGGCTTAGAGACACTGAAGCTTTCTTT. Residues: CATEGGLRDTEAFF.